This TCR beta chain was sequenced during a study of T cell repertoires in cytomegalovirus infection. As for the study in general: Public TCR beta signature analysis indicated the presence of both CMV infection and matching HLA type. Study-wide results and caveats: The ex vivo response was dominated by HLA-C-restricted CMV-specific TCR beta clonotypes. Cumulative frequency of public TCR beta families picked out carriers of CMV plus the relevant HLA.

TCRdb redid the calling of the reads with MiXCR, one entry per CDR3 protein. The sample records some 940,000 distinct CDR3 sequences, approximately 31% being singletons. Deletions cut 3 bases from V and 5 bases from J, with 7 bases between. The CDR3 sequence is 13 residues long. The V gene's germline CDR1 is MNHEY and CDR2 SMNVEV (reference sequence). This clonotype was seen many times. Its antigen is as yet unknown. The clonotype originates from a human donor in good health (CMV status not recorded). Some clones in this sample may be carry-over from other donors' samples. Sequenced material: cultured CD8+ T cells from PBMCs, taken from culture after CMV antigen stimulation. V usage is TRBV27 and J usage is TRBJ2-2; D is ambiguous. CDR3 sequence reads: CASSFRDTGELFF. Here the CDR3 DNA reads TGTGCCAGCAGTTTCCGAGATACCGGGGAGCTGTTTTTT.